This T cell receptor beta chain was observed in a study of identical twins. Germline CDR1 LNHNV, CDR2 YYDKDF (reference sequence). Trimming left V 6 bases short and J 0 bases short, with 6 bases between. The CDR3 length is 13 residues. Each CDR3 protein gets one entry after TCRdb re-called the 5' RACE reads with MiXCR. Found here are around 530,000 distinct CDR3 sequences, 13% to 15% of them singletons; the top ten hold roughly 0.46%. These data also formed part of another study, on yellow fever vaccine responses in identical twins.

This receptor was taken from a young woman in good health. V and J are TRBV15 and TRBJ1-3; D unresolved. The specimen sequenced was CD4+ T cells sorted from blood. The CDR3 sequence is CATRVSSGNTIYF. CDR3 nucleotides: TGTGCCACCAGGGTCAGCTCTGGAAACACCATATATTTT.